The subject of this entry is one T cell receptor (beta chain). PCR was performed a second time for about 7 to 12 cycles using a sample-barcoded 5' primer and a J-beta primer mix. TCRdb ran MiXCR on the 5' RACE reads and lists one entry per CDR3 protein. This sample has about a million distinct CDR3 sequences, with approximately 50% found just once. Donation came from healthy Caucasian individuals in Russia who were aged 6 to 90. PBMCs numbering at least 6 million were isolated per sample. V gave up 8 bases and J gave up 4 bases, with 18 bases separating them. The germline V gene has CDR1 KGHSH and CDR2 LQKENI. The CDR3 sequence is 15 residues long. The sample originates from a study of blood T cells in healthy people across ages.

The clonotype was recovered from a woman aged 55-70 years in good health. Source material: blood. The chain couples TRBV18 to TRBJ2-1, with D unresolved. CDR3 sequence: CASLKIGRTYNEQFF. The CDR3 bases are TGTGCCAGCCTCAAAATTGGGCGTACGTACAATGAGCAGTTCTTC.